This paragraph covers one TCR beta chain sequence. This clonotype has a count of ten or more. The antigen this receptor binds is unknown. No base-level quality is on record; no much larger clone is a single base apart. The data belong to a study of response to subunit inactivated influenza vaccine (dated by TCRdb to the late 2010s). A note on the overall study: Deep quantitative profiling of the T cell receptor repertoire was used in the study to follow responses to a trivalent subunit inactivated influenza vaccine. Beyond this particular receptor, the publication reports: The authors proposed that each seasonal influenza vaccination may bring in only a limited number of new T cells.

Receptors were amplified or captured by RT-PCR. The sample was run on an Illumina HiSeq 2500. Through fastp at Q25 and MiXCR, TCRdb rebuilt clones from the public reads, retaining in-frame beta chains. Entries that share a CDR3 protein sequence are merged under the most common genes and DNA. The sample has more than 550,000 distinct CDR3 sequences on record, about 10% of them singletons. Together, the top ten hold around 9.6% of the sample. This specimen was PBMCs from blood, taken on the day of vaccination. The sequence was obtained from a man aged 45-65 years who received an inactivated influenza vaccine. Donor details come from another sample of the same person, matched by shared clones.

DNA sequence: TGTGCCAGCAGCGCCGGGACAGATACGGGAGGGCCCCAGCATTTT. Translated, this gives CASSAGTDTGGPQHF. In this chain, TRBV2 is recombined with TRBJ1-5; TRBD1 aligns with 7 central bases. The CDR1 and CDR2 encoded by the germline V gene are SNHLY and FYNNEI. Germline trimming: 6 bases from V, 9 bases from J; junction bases outside gene matches: 14. The CDR3 runs 15 residues from the cysteine to the phenylalanine. Only the CDR3 region is kept as DNA, spanning 45 bases read in frame from base 1.